The 20 T cell receptor beta chains given below trace back to one sample, sequenced in a study of breast tumors, draining lymph nodes, adjacent tissues listed by TCRdb under 2016. Library method: multiplex PCR. Sequencing was carried out with an Illumina HiSeq 2000. The public reads were run again by TCRdb, first through fastp at Q25 and then through MiXCR, and only productive beta chains were kept. Every entry covers one CDR3 protein and lists the most common genes and DNA from its rows. The sample table records more than 10,000 distinct CDR3 sequences; roughly half of these occur just once. The top ten constitute around 40% of the sample. Sequenced sample: tumor-adjacent breast tissue. These receptors all come from a female donor with breast cancer. Some clones in this sample may be carry-over from other donors' samples.

In its sample, this clonotype was seen many times. CDR3 bases: TGTGCCAGCAGTTTAAGGGCTAGCGGGGGGAACACCGGGGAGCTGTTTTTT. Its protein product is CASSLRASGGNTGELFF. The rearrangement uses TRBV27 and TRBJ2-2; 10 bases match TRBD2. Trimming removed 2 bases from V and 1 base from J; junction bases left unmatched: 4. CDR1 is MNHEY and CDR2 is SMNVEV in the germline V gene (reference sequence). The CDR3 loop spans 17 amino acids.

This clonotype was seen many times. This sequence joins TRBV19 and TRBJ1-5, with TRBD1 as a possible D gene (5 bases). Germline lookup yields CDR1 LNHDA and CDR2 SQIVND (reference sequence). Trimming shortened V by 3 bases and J by 9 bases, and 18 bases separated the two germline ends. The CDR3 has 15 residues. CDR3 in amino acids: CASSIPWQGGGPQHF. The DNA of the CDR3 is TGTGCCAGTAGTATTCCGTGGCAGGGCGGGGGGCCCCAGCATTTT.

This sequence joins TRBV20-1 and TRBJ2-3; 10 bases fit TRBD1. There are 14 residues in the CDR3. Germline V gene sequence: CDR1 DFQATT, CDR2 SNEGSKA (reference sequence). V gave up 6 bases and J gave up 3 bases; unmatched junction bases: 6. This chain's CDR3 is CSAAGTGATDTQYF. Written as DNA, the CDR3 is TGCAGTGCCGCCGGGACAGGGGCAACAGATACGCAGTATTTT.

This clonotype has more than one count but fewer than ten. The rearrangement links TRBV20-1 to TRBJ2-1; 9 bases are shared with TRBD2. With V trimmed by 2 bases and J by 6 bases, 8 bases remained unmatched. The V gene's germline CDR1 is DFQATT and CDR2 SNEGSKA (reference sequence). This CDR3 comprises 15 residues. CDR3 nucleotides: TGCAGTGCTAGATTGGCGGGAGGGCCTGGCAATGAGCAGTTCTTC. Its protein product is CSARLAGGPGNEQFF.

As concerns this clonotype: One base away lies a much larger clone, so this may be a sequencing read error. The V gene is TRBV9, the J gene TRBJ1-5; the D is unclear. Germline CDR1 reads SGDLS; CDR2 reads YYNGEE. This CDR3 is 15 amino acids long. CDR3 nucleotide sequence: TGTGCCGGCAGCGTAGGTACCACAGGCAATCAGCCCCAGCATTTT. Its protein is CAGSVGTTGNQPQHF.

The V call is TRBV3-1, the J call TRBJ2-3; D not certain. Per the germline V gene, CDR1 is LGHDT and CDR2 is YNNKEL (reference sequence). Between the trimmed V and J ends, which lost 0 bases and 2 bases, there was a span of 9 bases. This CDR3 has 15 amino acids. The CDR3 bases are TGTGCCAGCAGCCAAGAAAGAAGGAACACAGATACGCAGTATTTT. It is translated as CASSQERRNTDTQYF.

Of note for this clonotype: At one boundary the junction diverges from the germline segment, which might be a read error. This sequence joins TRBV9 and TRBJ2-1; tentative D call: TRBD2 (6 bases). This CDR3 contains 15 residues. Germline V gene lookup returns CDR1 SGDLS and CDR2 YYNGEE. CDR3: CASSRGLQPYNGQFF. The CDR3 nucleotides are TGTGCCAGCAGCCGGGGACTCCAGCCCTACAATGGGCAGTTCTTC.

Note on this clonotype: Its ends do not fully match the called genes, so a read error is possible. The CDR3: CASGVLSGRAIDEQFF. The CDR3 DNA sequence: TGTGCCAGCGGCGTACTTAGCGGGAGGGCCATCGATGAGCAGTTCTTC. The chain links TRBV9 to TRBJ2-1; 11 bases map to TRBD2. Germline CDR1 is SGDLS and CDR2 is YYNGEE. The CDR3 sequence is 16 residues long.

This clonotype counts as medium-sized. This chain's CDR3 is CASSPPGFAGELFF. CDR3 bases: TGTGCCAGCAGCCCCCCCGGATTCGCCGGGGAGCTGTTTTTT. The chain employs TRBV9 and TRBJ2-2; D is ambiguous. The CDR3 loop spans 14 amino acids. Trimming took off 4 bases at V and 6 bases at J, with 13 bases between the two ends. CDR1 and CDR2 from the germline V gene are SGDLS and YYNGEE.

This sequence joins TRBV15 and TRBJ2-3, with 7 nucleotides matching TRBD2. The length of the CDR3 is 22 residues. Trimming at V came to 0 bases and at J to 4 bases, leaving 25 bases not matched to a gene. Looked up from germline, CDR1 is LNHNV and CDR2 is YYDKDF (reference sequence). CDR3 region: CATSRDSGGLGTPVGGADTQYF. CDR3 nucleotides: TGTGCCACCAGCAGAGATTCCGGGGGGTTAGGCACCCCCGTTGGTGGGGCAGATACGCAGTATTTT.

This clonotype was picked up many times. The chain joins TRBV5-4 to TRBJ1-4, with 9 bases fitting TRBD1. CDR3 length: 15 amino acids. In germline, CDR1 is SGHNT, CDR2 YYREEE (reference sequence). The V gene end was trimmed by 3 bases and the J gene end by 6 bases; junction bases not matched to a gene: 6. The CDR3 is CASSSNRGLDEKLFF. The CDR3 DNA follows: TGTGCCAGCAGCTCCAACAGGGGGCTAGATGAAAAACTGTTTTTT.

DNA for the CDR3: TGTGCCAGCAGTAGAGGGGCGGGCTACGAGCAGTACTTC. Translation: CASSRGAGYEQYF. V is TRBV7-9 and J is TRBJ2-7; TRBD1 or TRBD2 may be the D gene (5 bases each). CDR1 is SEHNR, CDR2 FQNEAQ, per germline (reference sequence). The length of the CDR3 is 13 residues. The V gene lost 6 bases and the J gene lost 3 bases, with 12 bases spanning the gap.

This clonotype was recorded many times. The rearrangement links TRBV9 to TRBJ2-7; D might be TRBD1 or TRBD2, each matching 6 bases. The CDR3 spans 15 residues. Deletions cut 0 bases from V and 4 bases from J, with 14 bases between. Germline CDR1 and CDR2: SGDLS and YYNGEE. The CDR3 loop is CASSVGPGGYYEQYV. The CDR3 DNA sequence: TGTGCCAGCAGCGTAGGCCCCGGGGGCTATTACGAGCAGTACGTC.

The J gene is TRBJ2-3, the V gene TRBV9; 7 bases are a match to TRBD2. Germline V gives CDR1 SGDLS, CDR2 YYNGEE. V was clipped by 6 bases and J by 13 bases; unmatched bases: 17. The CDR3 consists of 14 residues. CDR3 coding DNA: TGTGCCAGCACCCCCGTTGGGGGGGGAAGATACGAGTATTTT. Its protein product is CASTPVGGGRYEYF.

This clonotype appeared a single time. The rearrangement joins TRBV24-1 to TRBJ2-3, with D unclear. CDR3 length: 12 amino acids. The V and J ends lost 4 bases and 5 bases respectively, with 6 bases between them. CDR1 is KGHDR, CDR2 SFDVKD, per germline. CDR3 DNA sequence: TGTGCCACCAGTGAGACGGGAGATACGCAGTATTTT. Translated, it gives CATSETGDTQYF.

The chain joins TRBV11-1 to TRBJ1-1; D is unresolved. Trimming pared 5 bases from V and 1 base from J, leaving 11 bases between. This CDR3 comprises 14 residues. Germline assignment: CDR1 SGHAT and CDR2 FQDESV (reference sequence). The CDR3 region is CASSTRTGNTEAFF. Here the CDR3 DNA reads TGTGCCAGCAGCACCCGGACGGGGAACACTGAAGCTTTCTTT.

This clonotype appeared a few times. The V call is TRBV7-6, the J call TRBJ2-7; D is unclear. Between the trimmed V and J ends, which lost 1 base and 3 bases, there was a span of 13 bases. CDR3 length: 15 amino acids. Germline CDR1 is SGHVS and CDR2 is FNYEAQ. In nucleotides, the CDR3 is TGTGCCAGCAGCTTAGAATCGGGCGGTAGCTACGAGCAGTACTTC. As protein: CASSLESGGSYEQYF.

This clonotype is labeled as medium-sized. This sequence joins TRBV24-1 and TRBJ2-7; possibly TRBD1 for D (5 bases). Germline CDR1 reads KGHDR; CDR2 reads SFDVKD. The CDR3 consists of 12 residues. V dropped 6 bases and J dropped 1 base, with 6 bases sitting between them. The CDR3 nucleotides read TGTGCCACCAGTCAGGGTTCCTACGAGCAGTACTTC. This encodes CATSQGSYEQYF.

The rearrangement uses TRBV6-1 and TRBJ1-2, with 7 bases matching TRBD1. Trimming took 2 bases from V and 5 from J; bases not matched to a gene: 5. The CDR3 covers 14 residues. In germline, CDR1 is MNHNS, CDR2 SASEGT. This CDR3 reads CASSEHGTAYGYTF. DNA for the CDR3: TGTGCCAGCAGTGAACACGGGACAGCTTATGGCTACACCTTC.

This chain uses TRBV28 with TRBJ2-3; 8 bases match TRBD2. The J segment lost 4 bases and the V segment lost 7 bases, leaving 7 bases of the junction unmatched. This CDR3 is 14 amino acids long. The germline gives CDR1 MDHEN, CDR2 SYDVKM. This CDR3 is CASIRAGVADTQYF. DNA of the CDR3: TGTGCCAGCATAAGAGCGGGAGTGGCAGATACGCAGTATTTT.